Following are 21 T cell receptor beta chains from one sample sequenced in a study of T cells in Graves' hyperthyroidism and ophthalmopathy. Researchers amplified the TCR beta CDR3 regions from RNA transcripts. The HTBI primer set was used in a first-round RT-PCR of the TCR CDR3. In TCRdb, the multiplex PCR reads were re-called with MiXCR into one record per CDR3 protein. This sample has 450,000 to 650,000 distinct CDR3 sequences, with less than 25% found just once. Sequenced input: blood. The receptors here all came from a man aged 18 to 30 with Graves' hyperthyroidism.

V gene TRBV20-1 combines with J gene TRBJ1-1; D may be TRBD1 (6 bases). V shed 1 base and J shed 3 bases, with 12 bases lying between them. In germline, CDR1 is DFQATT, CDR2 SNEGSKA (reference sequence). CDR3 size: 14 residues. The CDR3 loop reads CSARARGRDTEAFF. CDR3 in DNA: TGCAGTGCTAGAGCTCGGGGGCGAGACACTGAAGCTTTCTTT.

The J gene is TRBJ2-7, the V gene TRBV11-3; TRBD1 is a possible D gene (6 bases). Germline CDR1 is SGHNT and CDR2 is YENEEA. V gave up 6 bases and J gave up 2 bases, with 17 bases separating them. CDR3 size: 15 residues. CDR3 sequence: CASSEGGGLAYEQYF. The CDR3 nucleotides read TGTGCCAGCAGTGAAGGGGGTGGATTGGCCTACGAGCAGTACTTC.

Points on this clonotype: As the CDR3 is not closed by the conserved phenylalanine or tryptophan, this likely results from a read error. The CDR3 region is CASSIRARGNYGYTL. As DNA, the CDR3 is TGTGCCAGTAGTATTCGGGCGCGGGGGAACTATGGCTACACCCTC. The rearrangement links TRBV19 to TRBJ1-2, with D perhaps TRBD1 (5 bases). The ends were cut back, 3 bases at V and 2 bases at J, with 13 bases in the middle. The CDR3 is made up of 15 amino acids. Looked up from germline, CDR1 is LNHDA and CDR2 is SQIVND (reference sequence).

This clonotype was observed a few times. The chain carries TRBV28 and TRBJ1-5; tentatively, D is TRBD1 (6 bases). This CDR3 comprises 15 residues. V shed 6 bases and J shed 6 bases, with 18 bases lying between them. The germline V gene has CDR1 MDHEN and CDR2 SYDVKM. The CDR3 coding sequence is TGTGCCAGCAGGCCGCAACAGGGTAGGATTCAGCCCCAGCATTTT. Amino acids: CASRPQQGRIQPQHF.

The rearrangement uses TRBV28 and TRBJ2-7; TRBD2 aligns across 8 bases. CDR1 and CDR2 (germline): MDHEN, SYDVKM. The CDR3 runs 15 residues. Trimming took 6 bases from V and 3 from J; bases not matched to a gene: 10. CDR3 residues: CASSSSGSRGYEQYF. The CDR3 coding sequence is TGTGCCAGCAGCAGCAGCGGGAGTAGGGGCTACGAGCAGTACTTC. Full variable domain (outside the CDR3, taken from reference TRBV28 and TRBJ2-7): DVKVTQSSRYLVKRTGEKVFLECVQDMDHENMFWYRQDPGLGLRLIYFSYDVKMKEKGDIPEGYSVSREKKERFSLILESASTNQTSMYLCASSSSGSRGYEQYFGPGTRLTVT.

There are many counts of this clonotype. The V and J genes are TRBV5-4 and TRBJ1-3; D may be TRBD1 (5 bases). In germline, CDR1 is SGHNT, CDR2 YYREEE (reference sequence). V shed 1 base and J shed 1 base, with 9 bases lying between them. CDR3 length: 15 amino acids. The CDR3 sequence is CASSLNPGSGNTIYF. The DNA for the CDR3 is TGTGCCAGCAGCTTGAACCCAGGGTCTGGAAACACCATATATTTT.

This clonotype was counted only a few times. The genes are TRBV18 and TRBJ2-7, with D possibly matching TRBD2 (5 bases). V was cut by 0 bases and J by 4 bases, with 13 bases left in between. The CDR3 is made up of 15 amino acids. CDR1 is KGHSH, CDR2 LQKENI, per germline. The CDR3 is CASSPPAGSGYEQYF. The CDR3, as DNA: TGTGCCAGCTCACCACCGGCAGGATCGGGATACGAGCAGTACTTC. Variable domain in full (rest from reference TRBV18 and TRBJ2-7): NAGVMQNPRHLVRRRGQEARLRCSPMKGHSHVYWYRQLPEEGLKFMVYLQKENIIDESGMPKERFSAEFPKEGPSILRIQQVVRGDSAAYFCASSPPAGSGYEQYFGPGTRLTVT.

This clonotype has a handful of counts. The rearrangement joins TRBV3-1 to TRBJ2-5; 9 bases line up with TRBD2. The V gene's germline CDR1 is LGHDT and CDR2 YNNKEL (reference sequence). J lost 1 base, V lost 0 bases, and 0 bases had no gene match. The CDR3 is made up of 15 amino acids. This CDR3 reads CASSQETSGQETQYF. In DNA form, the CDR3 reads TGTGCCAGCAGCCAAGAGACTAGCGGCCAAGAGACCCAGTACTTC.

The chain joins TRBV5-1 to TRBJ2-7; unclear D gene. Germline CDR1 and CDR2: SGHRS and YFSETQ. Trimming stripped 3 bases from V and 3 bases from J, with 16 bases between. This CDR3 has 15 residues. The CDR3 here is CASSSVAATLYEQYF. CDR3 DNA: TGCGCCAGCAGCTCTGTAGCAGCCACCCTCTACGAGCAGTACTTC. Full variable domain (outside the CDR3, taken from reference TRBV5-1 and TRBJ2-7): KAGVTQTPRYLIKTRGQQVTLSCSPISGHRSVSWYQQTPGQGLQFLFEYFSETQRNKGNFPGRFSGRQFSNSRSEMNVSTLELGDSALYLCASSSVAATLYEQYFGPGTRLTVT.

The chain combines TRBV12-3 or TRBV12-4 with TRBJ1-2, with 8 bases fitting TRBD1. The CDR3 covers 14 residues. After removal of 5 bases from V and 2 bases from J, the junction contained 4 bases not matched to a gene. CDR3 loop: CASSGQGWNYGYTF. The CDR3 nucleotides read TGTGCCAGCAGTGGACAGGGTTGGAACTATGGCTACACCTTC.

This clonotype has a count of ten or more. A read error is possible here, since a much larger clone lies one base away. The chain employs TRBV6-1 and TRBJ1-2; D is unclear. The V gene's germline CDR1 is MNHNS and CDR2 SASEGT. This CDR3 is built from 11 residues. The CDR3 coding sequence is TGTGTCAGCCGAGGAGGCTATGGCTACACCTTC. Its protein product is CVSRGGYGYTF.

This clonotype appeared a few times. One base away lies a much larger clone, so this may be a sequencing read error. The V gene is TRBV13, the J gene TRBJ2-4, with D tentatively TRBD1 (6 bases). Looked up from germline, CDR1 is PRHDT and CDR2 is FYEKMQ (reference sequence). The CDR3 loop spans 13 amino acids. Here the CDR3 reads CASSSGQQNIKYF. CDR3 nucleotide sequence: TGTGCCAGCAGCTCCGGACAGCAAAACATTAAGTACTTC.

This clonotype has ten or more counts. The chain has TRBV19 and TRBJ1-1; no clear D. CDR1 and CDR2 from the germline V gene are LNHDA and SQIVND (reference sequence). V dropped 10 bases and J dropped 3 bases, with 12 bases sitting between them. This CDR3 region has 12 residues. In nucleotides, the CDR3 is TGTGCCATTCCACACCAGTACACTGAAGCTTTCTTT. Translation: CAIPHQYTEAFF.

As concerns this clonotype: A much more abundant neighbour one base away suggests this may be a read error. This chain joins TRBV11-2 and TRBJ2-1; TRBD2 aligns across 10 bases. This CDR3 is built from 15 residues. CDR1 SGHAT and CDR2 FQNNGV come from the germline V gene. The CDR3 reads CASSSLAGVYNEKFF. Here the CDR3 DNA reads TGTGCCAGCAGCTCCCTAGCGGGGGTCTACAATGAGAAGTTCTTC. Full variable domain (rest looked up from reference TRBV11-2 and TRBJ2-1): EAGVAQSPRYKIIEKRQSVAFWCNPISGHATLYWYQQILGQGPKLLIQFQNNGVVDDSQLPKDRFSAERLKGVDSTLKIQPAKLEDSAVYLCASSSLAGVYNEKFFGPGTRLTVL.

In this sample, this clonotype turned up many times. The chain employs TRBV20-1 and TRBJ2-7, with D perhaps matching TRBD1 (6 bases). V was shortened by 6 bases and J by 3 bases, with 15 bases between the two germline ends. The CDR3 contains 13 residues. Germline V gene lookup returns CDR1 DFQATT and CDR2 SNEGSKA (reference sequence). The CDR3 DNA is TGCAGTGCAAAGGGGGTTGCCGACTACGAGCAGTACTTC. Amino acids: CSAKGVADYEQYF.

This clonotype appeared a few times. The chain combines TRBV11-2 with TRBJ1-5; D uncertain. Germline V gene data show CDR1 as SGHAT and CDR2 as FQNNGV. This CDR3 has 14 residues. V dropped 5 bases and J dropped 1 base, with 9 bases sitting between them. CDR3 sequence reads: CASSGKDSNQPQHF. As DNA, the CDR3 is TGTGCCAGCAGCGGAAAGGACAGCAATCAGCCCCAGCATTTT.

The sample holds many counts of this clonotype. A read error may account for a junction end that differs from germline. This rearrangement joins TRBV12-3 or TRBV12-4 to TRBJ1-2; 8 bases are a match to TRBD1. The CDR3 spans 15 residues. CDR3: CTSVDGTGAYYGYTF. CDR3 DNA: TGTACCAGCGTAGACGGGACAGGCGCCTACTATGGCTACACCTTC.

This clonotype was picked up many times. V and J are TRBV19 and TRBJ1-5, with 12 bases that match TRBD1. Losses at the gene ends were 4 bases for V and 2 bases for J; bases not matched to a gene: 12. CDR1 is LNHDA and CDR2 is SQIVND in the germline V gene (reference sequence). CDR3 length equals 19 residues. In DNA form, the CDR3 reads TGTGCCAGTAGTAATGCGGGACAGGGGGCCCGTCGAGGCAATCAGCCCCAGCATTTT. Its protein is CASSNAGQGARRGNQPQHF.

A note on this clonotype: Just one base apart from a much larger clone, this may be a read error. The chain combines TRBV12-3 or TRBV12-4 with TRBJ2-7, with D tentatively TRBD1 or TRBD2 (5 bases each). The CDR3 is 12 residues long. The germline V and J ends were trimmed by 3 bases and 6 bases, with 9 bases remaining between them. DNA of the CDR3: TGTGCCAGCAGTTTTTGGGGGAGCGAGCAGTACTTC. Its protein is CASSFWGSEQYF.

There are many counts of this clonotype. DNA of the CDR3: TGTGCCACCAGCACCGAAACGGGCCATAGCAATCAGCCCCAGCATTTT. This codes for CATSTETGHSNQPQHF. The chain carries TRBV15 and TRBJ1-5, with D unresolved. Trimming took 4 bases from V and 0 from J, leaving 13 bases between them. The V gene's germline CDR1 is LNHNV and CDR2 YYDKDF (reference sequence). The CDR3 spans 16 residues.

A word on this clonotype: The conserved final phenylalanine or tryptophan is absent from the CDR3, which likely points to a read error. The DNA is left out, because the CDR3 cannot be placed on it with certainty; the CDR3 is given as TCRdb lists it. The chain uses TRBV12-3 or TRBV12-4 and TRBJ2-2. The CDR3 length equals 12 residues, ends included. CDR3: CASSLMAGELCL.